A single TCR beta chain is shown here with its context. The data were taken from a study of blood T cell repertoires in COVID-19. The overall study: From the United States, Italy and Spain came samples of acute and convalescent COVID-19.

Libraries were prepared by immunoSEQ multiplex PCR; TCRdb keeps only in-frame clonotypes and omits some of them. The sample shows fewer than 650,000 clones, roughly 89% of them seen only once. Trimming cost V 5 bases and J 2 bases, with 10 bases left between them. Germline V gene lookup returns CDR1 KGHSH and CDR2 LQKENI. The CDR3 totals 14 residues. The chain links TRBV18 to TRBJ1-5; D not certain. Input material: peripheral blood. The TCR originated in a woman aged 50 to 65 with COVID-19, enrolled during active disease. This chain's CDR3 is CASSERNGNQPQHF. In DNA form, the CDR3 reads TGTGCCAGCTCAGAGAGGAACGGCAATCAGCCCCAGCATTTT.